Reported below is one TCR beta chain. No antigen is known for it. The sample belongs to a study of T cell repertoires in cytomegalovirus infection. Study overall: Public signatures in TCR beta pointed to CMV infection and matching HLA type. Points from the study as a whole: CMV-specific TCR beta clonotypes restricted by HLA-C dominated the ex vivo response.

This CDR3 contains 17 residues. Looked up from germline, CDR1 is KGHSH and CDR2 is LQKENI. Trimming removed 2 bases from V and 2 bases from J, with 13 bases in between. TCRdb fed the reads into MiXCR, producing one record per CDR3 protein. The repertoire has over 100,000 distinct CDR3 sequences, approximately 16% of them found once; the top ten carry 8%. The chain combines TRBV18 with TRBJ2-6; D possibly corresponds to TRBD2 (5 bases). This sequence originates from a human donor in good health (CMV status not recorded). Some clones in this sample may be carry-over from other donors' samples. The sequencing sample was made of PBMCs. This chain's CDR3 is CASSPFQPGAGANVLTF. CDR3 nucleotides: TGTGCCAGCTCACCATTTCAACCCGGGGCTGGGGCCAACGTCCTGACTTTC.